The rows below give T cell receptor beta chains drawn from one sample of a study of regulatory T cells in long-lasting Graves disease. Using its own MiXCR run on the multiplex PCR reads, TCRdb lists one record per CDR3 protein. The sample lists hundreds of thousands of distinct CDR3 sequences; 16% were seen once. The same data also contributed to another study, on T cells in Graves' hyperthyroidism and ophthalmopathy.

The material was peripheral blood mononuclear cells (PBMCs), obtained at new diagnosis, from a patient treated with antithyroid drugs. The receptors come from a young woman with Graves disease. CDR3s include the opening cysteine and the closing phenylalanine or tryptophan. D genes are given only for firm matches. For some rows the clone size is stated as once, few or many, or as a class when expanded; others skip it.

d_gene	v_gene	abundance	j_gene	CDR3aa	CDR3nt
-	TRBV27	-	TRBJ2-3	CASSSRPPSTDTQYF	TGTGCCAGCAGTTCCCGACCCCCTAGCACAGATACGCAGTATTTT
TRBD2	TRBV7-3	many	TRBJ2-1	CASSQSGNTYNEQFF	TGTGCCAGCAGTCAAAGCGGGAACACCTACAATGAGCAGTTCTTC
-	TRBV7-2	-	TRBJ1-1	CASSPRGQQNTEAFF	TGTGCCAGCAGCCCCCGAGGGCAGCAGAACACTGAAGCTTTCTTT
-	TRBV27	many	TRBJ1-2	CASRPTPQANYGYTF	TGTGCCAGCAGACCAACGCCGCAAGCTAACTATGGCTACACCTTC
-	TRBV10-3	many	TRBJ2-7	CAISESTGSRQYF	TGTGCCATCAGTGAGTCGACCGGGAGTAGGCAGTACTTC
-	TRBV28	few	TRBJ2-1	CASSASVPNEQFF	TGTGCCAGCAGTGCCTCCGTCCCCAATGAGCAGTTCTTC
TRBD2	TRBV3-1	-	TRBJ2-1	CASSPRATGGNEQFF	TGTGCCAGCAGCCCCCGGGCTACGGGAGGGAATGAGCAGTTCTTC
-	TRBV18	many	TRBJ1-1	CASSPTTETMNTEAFF	TGTGCCAGCTCACCAACGACAGAGACGATGAACACTGAAGCTTTCTTT
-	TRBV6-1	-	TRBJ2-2	CASSEAKQTNTGELFF	TGTGCCAGCAGTGAAGCGAAGCAGACGAACACCGGGGAGCTGTTTTTT
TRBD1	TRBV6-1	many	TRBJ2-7	CATIRTGTGINEQYF	TGTGCCACCATAAGGACCGGGACAGGGATTAACGAGCAGTACTTC
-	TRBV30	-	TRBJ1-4	CAWSFVSLKLFF	TGTGCCTGGAGTTTCGTCAGCCTTAAACTGTTTTTT
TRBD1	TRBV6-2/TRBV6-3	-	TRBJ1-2	CAGSGQEFLFYGYTF	TGTGCCGGATCGGGACAGGAGTTCCTCTTCTATGGCTACACCTTC
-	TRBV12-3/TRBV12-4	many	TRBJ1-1	CASVDSFNTEAFF	TGTGCCTCGGTTGACAGCTTTAACACTGAAGCTTTCTTT
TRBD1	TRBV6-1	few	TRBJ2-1	CASGTGSSYNEQFF	TGTGCCAGTGGGACAGGGAGCTCCTACAATGAGCAGTTCTTC
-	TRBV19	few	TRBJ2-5	CASSIYETQYF	TGTGCCAGTAGTATTTACGAGACCCAGTACTTC
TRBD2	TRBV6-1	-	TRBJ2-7	CASRPGLAPYEQYF	TGTGCCAGCAGACCGGGACTAGCCCCCTACGAGCAGTACTTC
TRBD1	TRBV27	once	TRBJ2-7	CASGWDSSYEQYF	TGTGCCAGTGGGTGGGACAGCTCCTACGAGCAGTACTTC
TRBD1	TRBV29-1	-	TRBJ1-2	CSVSGGASYGYTF	TGCAGCGTCTCAGGGGGCGCGAGCTATGGCTACACCTTC
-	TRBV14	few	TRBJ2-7	CASSQDQGTYEQYF	TGTGCCAGCAGCCAAGATCAGGGAACCTACGAGCAGTACTTC
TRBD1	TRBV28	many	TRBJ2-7	CASSSLTGGYEQYF	TGTGCCAGCAGTTCGCTGACAGGGGGCTACGAGCAGTACTTC
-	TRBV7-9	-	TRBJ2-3	CASSPTSPSTDTQYF	TGTGCCAGCAGCCCAACTAGCCCTAGCACAGATACGCAGTATTTT
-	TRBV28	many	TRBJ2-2	CAREDGELFF	TGTGCCAGGGAAGACGGGGAGCTGTTTTTT
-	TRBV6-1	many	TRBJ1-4	CASSTPKRTGTSQNEKLFF	TGTGCCAGCAGCACCCCAAAACGAACAGGGACAAGCCAAAATGAAAAACTGTTTTTT
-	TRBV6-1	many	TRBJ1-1	CASSETAKNTEAFF	TGTGCCAGCAGTGAAACTGCTAAGAACACTGAAGCTTTCTTT
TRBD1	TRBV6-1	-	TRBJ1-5	CASSKDRVIGDWGHQPQHF	TGTGCCAGCTCTAAGGACAGGGTAATTGGTGATTGGGGCCACCAGCCCCAGCATTTT
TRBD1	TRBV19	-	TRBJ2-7	CASSAPGTGKREQYF	TGTGCCAGTAGTGCCCCCGGGACAGGGAAACGCGAGCAGTACTTC
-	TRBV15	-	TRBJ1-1	CATSSPEESTPPVAFF	TGTGCCACCAGCAGCCCCGAGGAATCGACTCCCCCTGTAGCTTTCTTT
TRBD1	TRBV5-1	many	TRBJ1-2	CASSPETGGIYGYTF	TGCGCCAGCAGCCCGGAGACAGGGGGCATTTATGGCTACACCTTC
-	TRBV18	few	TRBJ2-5	CASSPLDRLETQYF	TGTGCCAGCTCACCACTCGACAGGCTTGAGACCCAGTACTTC
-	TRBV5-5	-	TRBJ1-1	CASSLEADSNTEAFF	TGTGCCAGCAGCTTGGAGGCGGATTCGAACACTGAAGCTTTCTTT
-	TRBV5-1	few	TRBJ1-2	CASSSRGGPSQGYTF	TGCGCCAGCAGCTCCCGGGGGGGGCCAAGTCAAGGCTACACCTTC
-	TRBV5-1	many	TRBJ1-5	CASSLVFLDSLNQPQHF	TGCGCCAGCAGCTTGGTGTTTTTGGACAGCCTCAATCAGCCCCAGCATTTT
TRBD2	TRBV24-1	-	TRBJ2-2	CATSDAAGGPENTGELFF	TGTGCCACCAGTGATGCAGCGGGAGGGCCTGAGAACACCGGGGAGCTGTTTTTT
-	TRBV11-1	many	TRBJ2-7	CASSLYSTGSYEQYF	TGTGCCAGCAGCTTATACTCGACAGGTTCCTACGAGCAGTACTTC
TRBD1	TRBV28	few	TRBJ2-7	CASSFMVGTGYEQYF	TGTGCCAGCAGTTTCATGGTAGGGACAGGGTACGAGCAGTACTTC
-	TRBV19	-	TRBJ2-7	CASSLAVRRPYEQYF	TGTGCCAGTAGTTTGGCGGTCAGGCGCCCCTACGAGCAGTACTTC
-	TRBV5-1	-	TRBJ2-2	CASSVGDTGELFF	TGCGCCAGCAGTGTGGGGGACACCGGGGAGCTGTTTTTT
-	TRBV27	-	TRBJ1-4	CASSLSTATNEKLFF	TGTGCCAGCAGTTTATCGACGGCAACTAATGAAAAACTGTTTTTT
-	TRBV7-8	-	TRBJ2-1	CASSLVPAHFYNEQFF	TGTGCCAGCAGCTTAGTTCCAGCGCACTTCTACAATGAGCAGTTCTTC
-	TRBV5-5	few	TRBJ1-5	CASSSGISPSTQPQHF	TGTGCCAGCAGCTCCGGAATTTCTCCGAGCACCCAGCCCCAGCATTTT